The 9 T cell receptor beta chains below come from one sample, sequenced in a study of post-analysis software for immune sequencing data. For these TCRs, the target antigens are not known. Overall study results and limits: Five or six TRBV segments, including TRBV5-6, TRBV5-1 and TRBV20-1, were more frequent in patients than controls.

Unique molecular identifiers had been added to the TCR beta cDNA libraries. TCRdb analysed the PCR reads with MiXCR anew, one entry per CDR3 protein. The data show over 700,000 distinct CDR3 sequences, with approximately 30% seen just once and roughly 0.54% held by the top ten. Material for sequencing was blood. These receptor sequences come from a girl aged 5-17 years with multiple sclerosis.

The genes are TRBV27 and TRBJ1-2, with D perhaps TRBD1 (5 bases). The CDR3 loop spans 14 amino acids. Between the trimmed V and J ends, which lost 6 bases and 4 bases, there was a span of 15 bases. Germline V gene lookup returns CDR1 MNHEY and CDR2 SMNVEV (reference sequence). For the CDR3, the DNA is TGTGCCAGCAGCTGGGCCCGGGGGGTCTATGGCTACACCTTC. It encodes CASSWARGVYGYTF.

The chain carries TRBV28 and TRBJ1-1; D possibly corresponds to TRBD1 (6 bases). Trimming removed 4 bases at V and 1 base at J, with 13 bases between. The CDR3 covers 15 residues. Germline CDR1 MDHEN, CDR2 SYDVKM. The CDR3 DNA follows: TGTGCCAGCAGTTCCCCTACGACAGGGAACACTGAAGCTTTCTTT. Translation gives CASSSPTTGNTEAFF.

Points on this clonotype: Possible read error: a much larger clone is one base away. The chain carries TRBV20-1 and TRBJ2-3; tentatively, D is TRBD1 (5 bases). Deletions cut 8 bases from V and 4 bases from J, with 19 bases between. Germline values: CDR1 DFQATT, CDR2 SNEGSKA (reference sequence). The CDR3 loop spans 14 amino acids. CDR3 amino acids: CSTGPPAPSDTQYF. The DNA of the CDR3 is TGCAGTACAGGCCCTCCGGCGCCCTCAGATACGCAGTATTTT.

The chain has TRBV5-1 and TRBJ2-3; 9 bases agree with TRBD1. The CDR3 spans 17 residues. The V segment lost 4 bases and the J segment 6 bases; nucleotides outside the gene matches: 15. Germline lookup yields CDR1 SGHRS and CDR2 YFSETQ. Here the CDR3 DNA reads TGCGCCAGCAGCCTCCCCACAGGGGGCCTAGCGGACGATACGCAGTATTTT. Its translation is CASSLPTGGLADDTQYF.

In DNA, the CDR3 is TGTGCCAGCTCACCGCGACAGCTAGATACGCAGTATTTT. Translated, it gives CASSPRQLDTQYF. The genes are TRBV18 and TRBJ2-3, with D possibly being TRBD1 (5 bases). This CDR3 has 13 amino acids. Germline lookup yields CDR1 KGHSH and CDR2 LQKENI. V lost 3 bases, J lost 5 bases, and 9 bases lay in between.

The V gene is TRBV9, the J gene TRBJ1-2, with 7 bases identical to TRBD1. V lost 3 bases and J lost 5; bases outside the gene matches: 16. Per germline, CDR1 SGDLS and CDR2 YYNGEE. This CDR3 spans 17 amino acids. The CDR3 sequence: CASSGRGVGTVLYGYTF. Written as DNA, the CDR3 is TGTGCCAGCAGCGGACGAGGGGTGGGGACAGTACTTTATGGCTACACCTTC.

The J gene is TRBJ1-6, the V gene TRBV29-1, with 7 bases that match TRBD1. Germline V gene lookup returns CDR1 SQVTM and CDR2 ANQGSEA. With 4 bases clipped from V and 9 bases from J, the junction kept 9 bases outside the gene matches. The CDR3 has 14 amino acids. CDR3 sequence (DNA): TGCAGCGTTGCGGACAGGATGGCGGGTTCACCCCTCCACTTT. This gives the protein CSVADRMAGSPLHF.

This clonotype was counted only a few times. The chain joins TRBV20-1 to TRBJ1-4; 8 nucleotides agree with TRBD1. CDR3 size: 13 residues. Germline V CDR1 and CDR2: DFQATT, SNEGSKA (reference sequence). V lost 7 bases, J lost 3 bases, and 4 bases stayed unmatched. As DNA, the CDR3 is TGCAGTGTCAGACAGGGGCCTAATGAAAAACTGTTTTTT. Its protein product is CSVRQGPNEKLFF.

Many counts were recorded for this clonotype. This chain uses TRBV4-1 with TRBJ2-3; D not resolved. V was pared by 0 bases and J by 3 bases, with 7 bases between. Germline loops: CDR1 MGHRA, CDR2 YSYEKL. The CDR3 loop spans 14 amino acids. The CDR3 loop reads CASSQDTPTDTQYF. CDR3 in DNA: TGCGCCAGCAGCCAAGATACCCCGACAGATACGCAGTATTTT.